The 18 T cell receptor beta chains below were found in one sample sequenced in a study of blood T cell repertoires in COVID-19. The protocol was immunoSEQ multiplex PCR, while the TCRdb copy is restricted to in-frame clones and leaves out a portion. The sample includes about 280,000 clones, 80% to 90% of them seen just once. The sample taken for sequencing was peripheral blood. These TCRs come from a woman aged 70-85 years with acute or convalescent COVID-19.

This clone was seen a single time. This chain uses TRBV5-1 with TRBJ2-1, with 7 nucleotides matching TRBD2. J gave up 3 bases and V 5 bases, and 8 bases lay outside the gene matches. The length of the CDR3 is 15 residues. Germline V gives CDR1 SGHRS, CDR2 YFSETQ. This CDR3 reads CASRNSGGSYNEQFF. The CDR3 nucleotides read TGCGCCAGCAGGAATTCCGGGGGGAGCTACAATGAGCAGTTCTTC.

This clone was recorded only once. CDR3 sequence reads: CASMNRGTDTQYF. In DNA, the CDR3 is TGTGCCAGCATGAACAGGGGGACAGATACGCAGTATTTT. V usage is TRBV2 and J usage is TRBJ2-3, with TRBD1 matching 8 bases. The germline gives CDR1 SNHLY, CDR2 FYNNEI. V was pared by 7 bases and J by 3 bases, with 3 bases of the junction left unmatched. The CDR3 extends over 13 amino acids.

The genes are TRBV6-5 and TRBJ2-1, with TRBD1 matching 7 bases. Germline values: CDR1 MNHEY, CDR2 SVGAGI. CDR3 length: 15 residues. V shed 6 bases and J 4 bases; nucleotides not matched to a gene: 9. CDR3 loop: CASSPGTVSYNEQFF. The CDR3 DNA sequence: TGTGCCAGCAGCCCCGGGACAGTTTCTTACAATGAGCAGTTCTTC.

This rearrangement joins TRBV7-2 to TRBJ1-4; TRBD1 aligns across 7 bases. CDR3 length: 17 amino acids. J gave up 6 bases and V 3 bases, and 13 bases lay outside the gene matches. In germline, CDR1 is SGHTA, CDR2 FQGNSA. The CDR3: CASSLLGGAGGDEKLFF. CDR3 nucleotides: TGTGCCAGCAGCTTGCTAGGGGGCGCAGGAGGGGATGAAAAACTGTTTTTT.

This sequence joins TRBV5-4 and TRBJ1-2; D is perhaps TRBD1 (5 bases). V gave up 4 bases and J gave up 5 bases, with 9 bases separating them. The CDR3 contains 12 residues. CDR1 and CDR2 (germline): SGHNT, YYREEE (reference sequence). CDR3 DNA sequence: TGTGCCAGCAGCCCCGACAGTTATGGCTACACCTTC. This encodes CASSPDSYGYTF.

The chain links TRBV20-1 to TRBJ2-3, with D unclear. V lost 3 bases and J lost 9, with 13 bases in between. This CDR3 has 12 amino acids. Germline V gene sequence: CDR1 DFQATT, CDR2 SNEGSKA (reference sequence). In nucleotides, the CDR3 is TGCAGTGCTAGTTCCGGGTCGGAGACGCAGTATTTT. Translation: CSASSGSETQYF.

The chain combines TRBV5-5 with TRBJ1-2; D is ambiguous. Germline V gene lookup returns CDR1 SGHKS and CDR2 YYEKEE (reference sequence). Trimming took 2 bases from V and 2 from J, leaving 13 bases between them. The CDR3 extends over 15 amino acids. The CDR3 sequence: CASSLGASRNYGYTF. The CDR3 DNA is TGTGCCAGCAGCTTAGGAGCGAGCCGCAACTATGGCTACACCTTC. Filled out from reference TRBV5-5 and TRBJ1-2, the complete variable domain reads DAGVTQSPTHLIKTRGQQVTLRCSPISGHKSVSWYQQVLGQGPQFIFQYYEKEERGRGNFPDRFSARQFPNYSSELNVNALLLGDSALYLCASSLGASRNYGYTFGSGTRLTVV.

The chain carries TRBV30 and TRBJ1-6; 9 bases align to TRBD1. This CDR3 has 15 amino acids. The J segment lost 10 bases and the V segment lost 2 bases, leaving 9 bases of the junction unmatched. The germline gives CDR1 GTSNPN, CDR2 SVGIG (reference sequence). The CDR3 is CAWSQGQGFGSPLHF. CDR3 in DNA: TGTGCCTGGAGTCAGGGACAGGGTTTTGGATCACCCCTCCACTTT. Looking up the rest from reference TRBV30 and TRBJ1-6 gives the full variable domain: SQTIHQWPATLVQPVGSPLSLECTVEGTSNPNLYWYRQAAGRGLQLLFYSVGIGQISSEVPQNLSASRPQDRQFILSSKKLLLSDSGFYLCAWSQGQGFGSPLHFGNGTRLTVT.

The genes are TRBV7-9 and TRBJ1-4; D gene uncertain. The V and J ends lost 4 bases and 7 bases respectively, with 16 bases between them. CDR3 length: 15 residues. Germline V gene data show CDR1 as SEHNR and CDR2 as FQNEAQ (reference sequence). The CDR3 sequence is CASSSGLLGSEKLFF. The CDR3 region has the DNA TGTGCCAGCAGCTCCGGACTCTTGGGCAGTGAAAAACTGTTTTTT.

This chain joins TRBV6-2 or TRBV6-3 and TRBJ2-7, with 11 bases lining up with TRBD2. Per germline, CDR1 MNHEY and CDR2 SVGEGT. Germline trimming cut 5 bases from V and 7 bases from J; bases unmatched to any gene: 7. CDR3 length: 14 residues. The CDR3 nucleotides are TGTGCCAGCAGTCTTCCCGGGACTAGCGGTGAGCAGTACTTC. This encodes CASSLPGTSGEQYF.

This clone was seen a single time. This rearrangement joins TRBV6-2 or TRBV6-3 to TRBJ1-1, with TRBD1 matching 7 bases. Losses at the gene ends were 2 bases for V and 4 bases for J; bases not matched to a gene: 4. The CDR3 spans 14 residues. In germline, CDR1 is MNHEY, CDR2 SVGEGT. The CDR3 loop reads CASSYGAGGTEAFF. Here the CDR3 DNA reads TGTGCCAGCAGTTACGGGGCAGGGGGCACTGAAGCTTTCTTT.

This rearrangement joins TRBV5-1 to TRBJ2-7; 8 bases agree with TRBD1. Trimming cost V 0 bases and J 3 bases; bases outside gene matches: 5. The CDR3 contains 15 residues. Germline CDR1 reads SGHRS; CDR2 reads YFSETQ. The CDR3 nucleotides read TGCGCCAGCAGCTTGGCAGGGGGCCCGGGCTACGAGCAGTACTTC. Translated, it gives CASSLAGGPGYEQYF.

This chain joins TRBV18 and TRBJ1-1, with TRBD1 matching over 7 bases. The CDR3 has 15 residues. V was clipped by 1 base and J by 1 base; unmatched bases: 3. Germline V gene lookup returns CDR1 KGHSH and CDR2 LQKENI. The CDR3 nucleotides are TGTGCCAGCTCACCACGCGACAGGGAGAACACTGAAGCTTTCTTT. Amino acids: CASSPRDRENTEAFF.

The chain links TRBV29-1 to TRBJ2-1; TRBD2 is a possible D gene (7 bases). The germline CDR1 and CDR2 sequences are SQVTM and ANQGSEA. The CDR3 extends over 11 amino acids. V was cut by 6 bases and J by 6 bases, with 9 bases left in between. The CDR3 nucleotides are TGCAGCGTGAGGGGGGGCAATGAGCAGTTCTTC. It encodes CSVRGGNEQFF.

About this clone: Within the sample, other DNA sequences also encode this same CDR3. The chain is built from TRBV5-1 and TRBJ1-3; tentative D call: TRBD1 (5 bases). Trimming shortened V by 3 bases and J by 2 bases, and 9 bases separated the two germline ends. Germline loops: CDR1 SGHRS, CDR2 YFSETQ. The CDR3 runs 14 residues. CDR3 amino acids: CASSSGGPGNTIYF. DNA of the CDR3: TGCGCCAGCAGCTCCGGGGGTCCTGGAAACACCATATATTTT.

This clone has only a few counts. The chain employs TRBV2 and TRBJ1-1, with TRBD1 matching 7 bases. In germline, CDR1 is SNHLY, CDR2 FYNNEI. Germline trimming cut 5 bases from V and 5 bases from J; bases unmatched to any gene: 5. CDR3 length: 13 amino acids. The CDR3 here is CASSRQGETEAFF. In nucleotides, the CDR3 is TGTGCCAGCAGTAGACAGGGCGAGACTGAAGCTTTCTTT.

The chain carries TRBV10-2 and TRBJ1-1, with 9 bases fitting TRBD1. Trimming took 5 bases from V and 0 from J; bases not matched to a gene: 7. Germline V lookup: CDR1 WSHSY, CDR2 SAAADI. This CDR3 is 16 amino acids long. The CDR3 is CASSSGTGSLNTEAFF. The CDR3, as DNA: TGCGCCAGCAGTTCCGGGACAGGGAGTTTGAACACTGAAGCTTTCTTT.

The gene calls are TRBV7-6 and TRBJ2-7; possible D gene TRBD2, 6 bases. The CDR3 runs to 15 residues. CDR1 is SGHVS, CDR2 FNYEAQ, per germline. Trimming removed 0 bases from V and 2 bases from J, with 11 bases in between. DNA of the CDR3: TGTGCCAGCAGCTTAGCTCCAGCGGGCACCTACGAGCAGTACTTC. It codes for CASSLAPAGTYEQYF.